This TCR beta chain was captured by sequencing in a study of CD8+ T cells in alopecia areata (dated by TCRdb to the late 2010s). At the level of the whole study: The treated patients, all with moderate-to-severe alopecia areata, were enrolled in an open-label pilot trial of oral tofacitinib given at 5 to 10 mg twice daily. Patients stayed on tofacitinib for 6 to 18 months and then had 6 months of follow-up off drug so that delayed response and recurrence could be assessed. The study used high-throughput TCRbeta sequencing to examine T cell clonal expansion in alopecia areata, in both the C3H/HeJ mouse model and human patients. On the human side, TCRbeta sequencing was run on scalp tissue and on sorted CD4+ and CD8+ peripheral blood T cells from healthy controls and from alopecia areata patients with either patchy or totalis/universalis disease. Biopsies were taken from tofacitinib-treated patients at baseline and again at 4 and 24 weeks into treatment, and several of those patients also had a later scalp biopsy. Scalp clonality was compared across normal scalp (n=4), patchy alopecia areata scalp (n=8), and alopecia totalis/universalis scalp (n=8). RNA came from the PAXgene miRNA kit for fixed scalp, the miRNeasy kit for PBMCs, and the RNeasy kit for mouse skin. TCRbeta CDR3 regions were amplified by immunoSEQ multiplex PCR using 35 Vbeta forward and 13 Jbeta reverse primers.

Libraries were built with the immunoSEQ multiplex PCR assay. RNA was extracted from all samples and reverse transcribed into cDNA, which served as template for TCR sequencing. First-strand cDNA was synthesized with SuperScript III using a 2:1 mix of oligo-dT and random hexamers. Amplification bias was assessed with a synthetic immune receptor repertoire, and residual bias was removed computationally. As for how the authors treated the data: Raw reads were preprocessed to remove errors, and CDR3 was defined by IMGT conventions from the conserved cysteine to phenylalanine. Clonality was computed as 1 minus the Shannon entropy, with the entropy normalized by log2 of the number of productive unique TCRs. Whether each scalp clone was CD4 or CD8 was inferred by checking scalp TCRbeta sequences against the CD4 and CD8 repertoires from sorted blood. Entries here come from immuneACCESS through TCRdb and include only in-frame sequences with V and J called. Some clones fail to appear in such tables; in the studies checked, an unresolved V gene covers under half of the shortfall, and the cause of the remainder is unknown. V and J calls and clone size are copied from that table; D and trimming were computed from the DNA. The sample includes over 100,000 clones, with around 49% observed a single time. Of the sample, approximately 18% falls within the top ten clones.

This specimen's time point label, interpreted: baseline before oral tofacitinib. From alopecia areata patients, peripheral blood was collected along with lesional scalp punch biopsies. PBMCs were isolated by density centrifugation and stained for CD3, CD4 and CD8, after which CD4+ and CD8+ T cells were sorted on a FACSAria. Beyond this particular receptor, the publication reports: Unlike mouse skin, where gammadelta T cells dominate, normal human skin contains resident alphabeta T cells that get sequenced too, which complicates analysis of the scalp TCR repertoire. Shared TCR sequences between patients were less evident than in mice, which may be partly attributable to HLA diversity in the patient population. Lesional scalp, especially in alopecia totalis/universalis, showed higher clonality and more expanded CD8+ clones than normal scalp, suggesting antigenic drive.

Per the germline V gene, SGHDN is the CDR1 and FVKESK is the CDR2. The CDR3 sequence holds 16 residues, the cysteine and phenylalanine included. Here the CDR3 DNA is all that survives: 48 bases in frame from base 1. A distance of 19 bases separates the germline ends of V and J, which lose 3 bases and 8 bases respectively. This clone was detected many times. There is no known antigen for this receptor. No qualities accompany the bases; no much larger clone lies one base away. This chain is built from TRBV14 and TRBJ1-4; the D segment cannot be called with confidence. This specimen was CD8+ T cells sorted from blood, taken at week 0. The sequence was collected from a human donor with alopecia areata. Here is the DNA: TGTGCCAGCAGCCATCACACCGGAGGTAGCGGGGAAAAACTGTTTTTT. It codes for CASSHHTGGSGEKLFF.